The 11 T cell receptor beta chains in this list originate from one sample, sequenced in a study of control samples from healthy donors and cancer patients. Profiled with immunoSEQ multiplex PCR; TCRdb holds only in-frame clones, not every one. The sample has 70,000 or so clones, around 94% seen once. The material sequenced was blood. The source is a woman aged 40 to 55 in good health.

The chain carries TRBV7-2 and TRBJ1-5, with D unresolved. Germline-derived CDR1 and CDR2 are SGHTA and FQGNSA. This CDR3 contains 14 residues. Deletions cut 1 base from V and 11 bases from J, with 15 bases between. DNA of the CDR3: TGTGCCAGCAGCTTAGTGGGTCGGGGTAGGACCCAGCATTTT. Translating it yields CASSLVGRGRTQHF.

V usage is TRBV29-1 and J usage is TRBJ1-3; TRBD1 aligns across 10 bases. The CDR3 is made up of 15 amino acids. J was trimmed by 0 bases and V by 4 bases; bases with no gene match: 3. Germline V gene sequence: CDR1 SQVTM, CDR2 ANQGSEA. The CDR3 sequence is CSVGWTGGSGNTIYF. The CDR3 coding sequence is TGCAGCGTTGGTTGGACAGGGGGCTCTGGAAACACCATATATTTT.

This clone has a single count. This chain connects TRBV19 to TRBJ2-7; the match to TRBD1 covers 7 bases. V dropped 5 bases and J dropped 2; count of bases not matched to a gene: 3. This CDR3 has 13 amino acids. Germline CDR1 and CDR2: LNHDA and SQIVND (reference sequence). CDR3 residues: CASSGDSPYEQYF. CDR3 DNA sequence: TGTGCCAGTAGTGGGGACAGTCCCTACGAGCAGTACTTC.

The rearrangement uses TRBV5-1 and TRBJ2-7; D is ambiguous. The CDR3 consists of 14 residues. V lost 1 base and J lost 2, with 10 bases in between. CDR1 is SGHRS and CDR2 is YFSETQ in the germline V gene. The CDR3 DNA follows: TGCGCCAGCAGCTTGCTTTGGTCCACCTACGAGCAGTACTTC. Protein product: CASSLLWSTYEQYF.

The chain has TRBV21-1 and TRBJ2-1; TRBD1 is taken as the D call from the table, unchecked against the DNA. TRBV21-1 is a pseudogene. This CDR3 has 16 residues. The DNA of the CDR3 is TGTGCCAGCAGCGCCCCTGGGGCTAGAACCGGCGATGAGCAGTTCTTC. It specifies CASSAPGARTGDEQFF.

V gene TRBV4-1 combines with J gene TRBJ1-4, with TRBD1 matching 9 bases. Germline loops: CDR1 MGHRA, CDR2 YSYEKL. The ends lost 3 bases at V and 7 bases at J; junction bases unmatched: 12. This CDR3 comprises 17 residues. CDR3 in DNA: TGCGCCAGCAGCCACATCCCTCGGGGACAGGGTGGTGAAAAACTGTTTTTT. Protein product: CASSHIPRGQGGEKLFF.

The V call is TRBV7-3, the J call TRBJ1-1, with a weak D call TRBD1 (6 bases). CDR1 SGHTA and CDR2 FQGTGA come from the germline V gene. Trimming shortened V by 5 bases and J by 6 bases, and 16 bases separated the two germline ends. CDR3 length: 14 residues. As DNA, the CDR3 is TGTGCCAGCAGCGAACAGGGATTCCAGGCTGAAGCTTTCTTT. It yields the protein CASSEQGFQAEAFF. The complete variable domain, with remaining parts taken from reference TRBV7-3 and TRBJ1-1, reads GAGVSQTPSNKVTEKGKYVELRCDPISGHTALYWYRQSLGQGPEFLIYFQGTGAADDSGLPNDRFFAVRPEGSVSTLKIQRTERGDSAVYLCASSEQGFQAEAFFGQGTRLTVV.

The rearrangement uses TRBV19 and TRBJ1-1; unclear D gene. The CDR3 runs 14 residues. Looked up from germline, CDR1 is LNHDA and CDR2 is SQIVND (reference sequence). V dropped 5 bases and J dropped 2 bases, with 12 bases sitting between them. CDR3 sequence (DNA): TGTGCCAGTAGTCCAGCCTTACGTAACACTGAAGCTTTCTTT. This sequence encodes CASSPALRNTEAFF.

The chain links TRBV7-9 to TRBJ2-7; D possibly matches TRBD1 or TRBD2 (5 bases each). The CDR3 sequence is 15 residues long. Germline CDR1 is SEHNR and CDR2 is FQNEAQ (reference sequence). The V end lost 4 bases, the J end lost 6 bases, and 19 bases lay between the germline ends. CDR3: CASSSWDGTYVEQYF. The DNA for the CDR3 is TGTGCCAGCAGCTCGTGGGACGGAACCTACGTCGAGCAGTACTTC. The entire variable domain, with the rest obtained from reference TRBV7-9 and TRBJ2-7, is as follows: DTGVSQNPRHKITKRGQNVTFRCDPISEHNRLYWYRQTLGQGPEFLTYFQNEAQLEKSRLLSDRFSAERPKGSFSTLEIQRTEQGDSAMYLCASSSWDGTYVEQYFGPGTRLTVT.

The J gene is TRBJ2-7, the V gene TRBV5-4; 8 bases match TRBD1. Unmatched junction bases numbered 9, after V lost 4 bases and J lost 3 bases. The CDR3 spans 15 residues. Germline CDR1 reads SGHNT; CDR2 reads YYREEE (reference sequence). As DNA, the CDR3 is TGTGCCAGCAGCCACGACCAGGGGGCTGGCTACGAGCAGTACTTC. Translated, it gives CASSHDQGAGYEQYF.

The chain joins TRBV11-2 to TRBJ2-7; the D gene could be TRBD1 or TRBD2 (5 bases each). The germline CDR1 and CDR2 sequences are SGHAT and FQNNGV. The CDR3 consists of 14 residues. V gave up 1 base and J gave up 4 bases, with 11 bases separating them. CDR3 coding DNA: TGTGCCAGCAGCTTAGCACGGGGCCTATACGAGCAGTACTTC. Translation gives CASSLARGLYEQYF.